The 9 T cell receptor beta chains in this list originate from one sample, sequenced in a study of T cell repertoires in cytomegalovirus infection. TCRdb reprocessed the reads with MiXCR, giving one entry per CDR3 protein. The sample includes 630,000 or so distinct CDR3 sequences, roughly a quarter of them seen just once. Specimen: CD8+ T cells from PBMCs. The receptors were sampled from a human donor in good health (CMV status not recorded). Some clones in this sample may be carry-over from other donors' samples.

V is TRBV14 and J is TRBJ2-1, with D unresolved. This CDR3 is built from 14 residues. The germline V gene encodes CDR1 SGHDN and CDR2 FVKESK. V was cut by 3 bases and J by 0 bases, with 6 bases left in between. This chain's CDR3 is CASSHPSSYNEQFF. The CDR3 DNA reads TGTGCCAGCAGCCATCCGAGCTCCTACAATGAGCAGTTCTTC.

V is TRBV4-1 and J is TRBJ1-1; D might be TRBD1 (5 bases). V was pared by 3 bases and J by 5 bases, with 13 bases between. Looked up from germline, CDR1 is MGHRA and CDR2 is YSYEKL. The CDR3 sequence is 14 residues long. The CDR3 protein is CASSQGEGGTEAFF. For the CDR3, the DNA is TGCGCCAGCAGCCAGGGGGAGGGAGGTACTGAAGCTTTCTTT.

The chain employs TRBV14 and TRBJ2-1; no definite D call. Germline V lookup: CDR1 SGHDN, CDR2 FVKESK. Trimming took off 0 bases at V and 8 bases at J, with 11 bases between the two ends. The CDR3 covers 14 residues. The DNA of the CDR3 is TGTGCCAGCAGCCAAGAACTGGGGTCCGATGAGCAGTTCTTC. Its protein product is CASSQELGSDEQFF.

In the case of this clonotype: This clone may be a read error of a much larger clone one base away. The chain combines TRBV7-8 with TRBJ1-5; perhaps TRBD1 as D (6 bases). The CDR3 has 14 amino acids. Germline values: CDR1 SGHVS, CDR2 FQNEAQ. The CDR3 is CASGLGRGLQPQHF. The DNA of the CDR3 is TGTGCCAGCGGCTTAGGACGGGGGCTTCAGCCCCAGCATTTT.

There are a few counts of this clonotype. The rearrangement links TRBV19 to TRBJ1-5, with D hard to call. With 6 bases removed from V and 3 bases from J, the gap between germline ends came to 15 bases. The CDR3 extends over 15 amino acids. Germline V lookup: CDR1 LNHDA, CDR2 SQIVND (reference sequence). The CDR3: CASSSAGNPNQPQHF. Written as DNA, the CDR3 is TGTGCCAGTAGCTCCGCCGGGAACCCCAATCAGCCCCAGCATTTT.

In this sample, this clonotype turned up a few times. The chain employs TRBV28 and TRBJ2-7; 12 bases match TRBD1. Germline CDR1 reads MDHEN; CDR2 reads SYDVKM. Trimming took 6 bases from V and 4 from J; bases not matched to a gene: 4. The CDR3 totals 14 residues. Here the CDR3 DNA reads TGTGCCAGCAGGAGGGACAGGGGGCTTTACGAGCAGTACGTC. Amino acid sequence: CASRRDRGLYEQYV.

This chain links TRBV7-9 with TRBJ2-1; tentative D call: TRBD2 (6 bases). Deletions cut 6 bases from V and 5 bases from J, with 14 bases between. From germline, CDR1 is SEHNR and CDR2 FQNEAQ (reference sequence). The CDR3 covers 14 residues. The CDR3, as DNA: TGTGCCAGCAGGTTTTTAGGCGGGGACAATGAGCAGTTCTTC. Amino acids: CASRFLGGDNEQFF.

The chain joins TRBV7-4 to TRBJ2-7; D gene unclear. From germline, CDR1 is SGHVT and CDR2 SQSDAQ. V lost 6 bases and J lost 0, with 9 bases in between. The CDR3 extends over 13 amino acids. The CDR3 DNA sequence: TGTGCCAGCAGAGGGATGAGCTCCTACGAGCAGTACTTC. Its protein is CASRGMSSYEQYF.

This clonotype was observed a few times. J is TRBJ2-5 and V is TRBV3-1, with 13 bases that match TRBD2. The V gene end was trimmed by 6 bases and the J gene end by 1 base; junction bases not matched to a gene: 8. Germline V gene data show CDR1 as LGHDT and CDR2 as YNNKEL (reference sequence). This CDR3 has 17 residues. This CDR3 is CASRGTSGVYLQETQYF. Written as DNA, the CDR3 is TGTGCCAGCAGAGGGACTAGCGGGGTTTACCTCCAAGAGACCCAGTACTTC.